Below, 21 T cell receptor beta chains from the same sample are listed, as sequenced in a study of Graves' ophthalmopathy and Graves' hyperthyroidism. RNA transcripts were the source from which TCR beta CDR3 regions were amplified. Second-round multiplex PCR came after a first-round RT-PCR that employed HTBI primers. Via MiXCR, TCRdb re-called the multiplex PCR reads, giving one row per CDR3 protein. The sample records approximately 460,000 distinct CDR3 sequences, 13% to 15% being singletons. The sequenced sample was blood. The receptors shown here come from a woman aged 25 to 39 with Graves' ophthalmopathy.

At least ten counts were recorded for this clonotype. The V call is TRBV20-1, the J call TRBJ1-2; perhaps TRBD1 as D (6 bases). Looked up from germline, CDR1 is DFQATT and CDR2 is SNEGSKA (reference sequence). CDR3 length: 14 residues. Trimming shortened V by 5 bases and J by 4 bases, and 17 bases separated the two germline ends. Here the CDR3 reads CSAQQQGGGYGYTF. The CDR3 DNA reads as TGCAGTGCTCAACAACAAGGGGGGGGCTATGGCTACACCTTC.

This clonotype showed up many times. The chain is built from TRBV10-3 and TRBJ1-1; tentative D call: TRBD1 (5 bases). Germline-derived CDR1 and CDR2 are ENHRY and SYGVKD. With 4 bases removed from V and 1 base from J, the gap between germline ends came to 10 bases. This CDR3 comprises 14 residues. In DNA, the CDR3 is TGTGCCATCAGTGTGACAGAGGAGAACACTGAAGCTTTCTTT. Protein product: CAISVTEENTEAFF.

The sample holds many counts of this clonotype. The CDR3 DNA reads as TGTGCCAGCAGCACCGAGTGGGACAATCAGCCCCAGCATTTT. Its protein is CASSTEWDNQPQHF. The chain uses TRBV7-2 and TRBJ1-5; no definite D call. This CDR3 is 14 amino acids long. V was trimmed by 5 bases and J by 3 bases, leaving 11 bases between them. Germline CDR1 is SGHTA and CDR2 is FQGNSA.

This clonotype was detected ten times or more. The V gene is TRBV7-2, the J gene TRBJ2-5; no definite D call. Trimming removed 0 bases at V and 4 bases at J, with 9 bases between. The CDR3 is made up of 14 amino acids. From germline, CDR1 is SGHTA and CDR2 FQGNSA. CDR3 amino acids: CASSLAGIRETQYF. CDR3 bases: TGTGCCAGCAGCTTAGCAGGGATTCGAGAGACCCAGTACTTC.

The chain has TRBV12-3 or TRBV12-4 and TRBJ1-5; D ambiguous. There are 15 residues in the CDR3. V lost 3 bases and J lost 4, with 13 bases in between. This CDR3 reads CASSFRTDGNQPQHF. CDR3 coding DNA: TGTGCCAGCAGTTTCCGAACGGACGGAAATCAGCCCCAGCATTTT.

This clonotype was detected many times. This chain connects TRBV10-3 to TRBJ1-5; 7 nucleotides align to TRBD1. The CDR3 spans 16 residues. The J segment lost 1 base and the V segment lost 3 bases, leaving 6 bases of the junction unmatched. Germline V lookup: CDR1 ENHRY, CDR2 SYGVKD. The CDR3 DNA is TGTGCCATCAGTGAACGCAACAGGGGAAGCAATCAGCCCCAGCATTTT. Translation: CAISERNRGSNQPQHF.

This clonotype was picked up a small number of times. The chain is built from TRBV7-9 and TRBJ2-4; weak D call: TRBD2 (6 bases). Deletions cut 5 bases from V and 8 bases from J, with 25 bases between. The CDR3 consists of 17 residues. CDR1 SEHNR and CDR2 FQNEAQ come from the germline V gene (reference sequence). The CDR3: CASSRNRATVGGDIQYF. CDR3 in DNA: TGTGCCAGCAGCCGGAACCGGGCCACCGTCGGGGGAGACATTCAGTACTTC.

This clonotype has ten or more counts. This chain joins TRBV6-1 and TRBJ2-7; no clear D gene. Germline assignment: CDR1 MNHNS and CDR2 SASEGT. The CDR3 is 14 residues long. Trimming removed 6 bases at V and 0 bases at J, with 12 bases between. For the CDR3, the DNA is TGTGCCAGCAGCATCAGTTCTCCCTCCTACGAGCAGTACTTC. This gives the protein CASSISSPSYEQYF.

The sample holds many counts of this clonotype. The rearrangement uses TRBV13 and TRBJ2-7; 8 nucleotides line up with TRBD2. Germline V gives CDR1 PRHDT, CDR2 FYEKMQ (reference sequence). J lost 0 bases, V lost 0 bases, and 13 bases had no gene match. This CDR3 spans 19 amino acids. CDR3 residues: CASSLGHTSLAGLSYEQYF. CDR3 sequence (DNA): TGTGCCAGCAGCTTAGGCCACACAAGCCTAGCGGGCCTCTCCTACGAGCAGTACTTC. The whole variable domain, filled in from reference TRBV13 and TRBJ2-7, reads AAGVIQSPRHLIKEKRETATLKCYPIPRHDTVYWYQQGPGQDPQFLISFYEKMQSDKGSIPDRFSAQQFSDYHSELNMSSLELGDSALYFCASSLGHTSLAGLSYEQYFGPGTRLTVT.

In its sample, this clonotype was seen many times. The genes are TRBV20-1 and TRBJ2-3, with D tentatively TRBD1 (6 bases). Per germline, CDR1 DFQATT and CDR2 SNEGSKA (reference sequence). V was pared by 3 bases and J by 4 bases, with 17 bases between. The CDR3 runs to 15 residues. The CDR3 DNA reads TGCAGTGCTAGCCAATCGGGGACAAGGGCAGATACGCAGTATTTT. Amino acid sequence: CSASQSGTRADTQYF.

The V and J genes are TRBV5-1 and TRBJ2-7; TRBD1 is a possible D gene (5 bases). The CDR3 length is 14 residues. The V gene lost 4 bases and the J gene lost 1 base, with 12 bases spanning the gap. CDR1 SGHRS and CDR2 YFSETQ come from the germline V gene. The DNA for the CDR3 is TGCGCCAGCAGCCTGATCCAGGGATCCTACGAGCAGTACTTC. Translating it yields CASSLIQGSYEQYF.

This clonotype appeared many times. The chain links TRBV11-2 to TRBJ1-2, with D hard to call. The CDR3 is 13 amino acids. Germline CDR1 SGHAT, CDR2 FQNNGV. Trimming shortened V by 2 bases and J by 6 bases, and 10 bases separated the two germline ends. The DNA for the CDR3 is TGTGCCAGCAGCTTATTTTCTGGGGATGGCTACACCTTC. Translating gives CASSLFSGDGYTF.

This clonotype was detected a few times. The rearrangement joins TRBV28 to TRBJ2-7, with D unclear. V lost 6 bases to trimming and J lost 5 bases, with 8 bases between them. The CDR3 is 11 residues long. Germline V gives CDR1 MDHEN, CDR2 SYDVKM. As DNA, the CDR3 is TGTGCCAGCAGGGATTTACACGAGCAGTACTTC. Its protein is CASRDLHEQYF.

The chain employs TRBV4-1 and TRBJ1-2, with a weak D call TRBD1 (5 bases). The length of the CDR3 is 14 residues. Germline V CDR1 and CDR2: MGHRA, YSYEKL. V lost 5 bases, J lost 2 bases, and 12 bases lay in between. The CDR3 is CASSAPGGNYGYTF. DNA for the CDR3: TGCGCCAGCAGCGCCCCGGGGGGGAACTATGGCTACACCTTC.

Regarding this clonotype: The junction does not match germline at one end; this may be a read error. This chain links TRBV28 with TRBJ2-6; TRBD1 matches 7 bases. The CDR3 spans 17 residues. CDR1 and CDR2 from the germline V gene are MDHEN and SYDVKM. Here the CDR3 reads CASSWDSLSSGANVPTF. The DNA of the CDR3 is TGTGCCAGCAGTTGGGACAGCCTAAGCTCTGGGGCCAACGTCCCGACTTTC.

The chain's CDR3 is CASSAHPGSSSNQPQHF. In DNA, the CDR3 is TGTGCCAGCAGTGCCCACCCTGGCAGTTCGTCTAATCAGCCCCAGCATTTT. The V gene is TRBV6-1, the J gene TRBJ1-5, with D unclear. Germline V gene data show CDR1 as MNHNS and CDR2 as SASEGT. The CDR3 spans 17 residues. V was cut by 4 bases and J by 4 bases, with 20 bases left in between.

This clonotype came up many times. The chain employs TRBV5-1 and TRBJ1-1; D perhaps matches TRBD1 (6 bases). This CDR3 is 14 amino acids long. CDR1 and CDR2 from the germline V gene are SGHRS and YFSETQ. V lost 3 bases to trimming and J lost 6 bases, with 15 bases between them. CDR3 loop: CASSSDGQRAEAFF. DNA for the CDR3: TGCGCCAGCAGCTCCGACGGACAGAGGGCTGAAGCTTTCTTT.

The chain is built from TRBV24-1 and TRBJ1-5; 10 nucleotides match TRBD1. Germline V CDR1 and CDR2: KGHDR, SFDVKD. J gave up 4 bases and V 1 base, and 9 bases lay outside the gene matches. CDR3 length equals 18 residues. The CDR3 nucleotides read TGTGCCACCAGTGATTTCCCAGCCCGGGACAGGGGAAATCAGCCCCAGCATTTT. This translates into CATSDFPARDRGNQPQHF.

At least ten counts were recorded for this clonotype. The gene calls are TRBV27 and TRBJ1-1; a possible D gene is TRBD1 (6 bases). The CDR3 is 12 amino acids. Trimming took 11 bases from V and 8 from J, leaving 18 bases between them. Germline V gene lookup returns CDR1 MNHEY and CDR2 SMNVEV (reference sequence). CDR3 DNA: TGTGCCGTTAGGCCTACACAGGGCGAAGCTTTCTTT. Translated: CAVRPTQGEAFF.

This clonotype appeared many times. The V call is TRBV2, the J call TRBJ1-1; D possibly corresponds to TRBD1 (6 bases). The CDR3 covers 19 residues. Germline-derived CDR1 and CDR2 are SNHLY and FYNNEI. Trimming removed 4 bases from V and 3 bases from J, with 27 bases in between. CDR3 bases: TGTGCCAGCAGTGGTTCCCCTCCGGGACAACATAGATCATACACTGAAGCTTTCTTT. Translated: CASSGSPPGQHRSYTEAFF.

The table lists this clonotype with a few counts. The CDR3 sequence: CASSHSDTGNTIYF. The CDR3 DNA follows: TGTGCCAGCAGCCACTCGGACACCGGAAACACCATATATTTT. This chain links TRBV3-1 with TRBJ1-3; D might be TRBD1 (5 bases). Trimming took off 3 bases at V and 4 bases at J, with 10 bases between the two ends. The CDR3 runs to 14 residues. Germline loops: CDR1 LGHDT, CDR2 YNNKEL (reference sequence). Variable domain in full (rest from reference TRBV3-1 and TRBJ1-3): DTAVSQTPKYLVTQMGNDKSIKCEQNLGHDTMYWYKQDSKKFLKIMFSYNNKELIINETVPNRFSPKSPDKAHLNLHINSLELGDSAVYFCASSHSDTGNTIYFGEGSWLTVV.